A single sample gave rise to the 13 T cell receptor beta chains below, sequenced in a study of CD4+ T cells in melanoma. Method: immunoSEQ multiplex PCR; TCRdb's copy keeps in-frame clones and lacks some. The data show around 100,000 clones, with about nine tenths seen just once and around 3% held by the top ten. The sample consisted of peripheral blood. These receptor sequences come from a human donor with melanoma.

The gene calls are TRBV28 and TRBJ1-1; 10 bases map to TRBD1. CDR1 and CDR2 from the germline V gene are MDHEN and SYDVKM. The CDR3 totals 14 residues. V trimming: 4 bases; J trimming: 5 bases; junction bases outside the gene matches: 4. The CDR3 loop reads CASSWGQGLTEAFF. CDR3 coding DNA: TGTGCCAGCAGTTGGGGACAGGGGCTTACTGAAGCTTTCTTT.

The chain carries TRBV7-8 and TRBJ2-5, with D possibly matching TRBD2 (5 bases). V lost 4 bases, J lost 4 bases, and 16 bases lay in between. From germline, CDR1 is SGHVS and CDR2 FQNEAQ. The CDR3 runs 15 residues. The CDR3 DNA reads TGTGCCAGCAGCTCGGACGGAAGGGAGCGAGAGACCCAGTACTTC. It translates to CASSSDGRERETQYF.

The count of this clone is one. The chain has TRBV7-9 and TRBJ1-1; TRBD1 matches at 7 bases. Losses at the gene ends were 2 bases for V and 1 base for J; bases not matched to a gene: 4. Per germline, CDR1 SEHNR and CDR2 FQNEAQ (reference sequence). The CDR3 is 15 amino acids. The CDR3 sequence is CASSLSGGGNTEAFF. CDR3 nucleotide sequence: TGTGCCAGCAGCTTATCAGGGGGGGGGAACACTGAAGCTTTCTTT.

The chain has TRBV28 and TRBJ1-5; TRBD1 aligns across 10 bases. This CDR3 region has 13 residues. Germline lookup yields CDR1 MDHEN and CDR2 SYDVKM. J was trimmed by 3 bases and V by 8 bases; bases with no gene match: 1. The CDR3 is CASGTGDNQPQHF. CDR3 nucleotide sequence: TGTGCCAGCGGGACAGGGGACAATCAGCCCCAGCATTTT.

The V gene is TRBV7-6, the J gene TRBJ1-3; D is unresolved. Germline V CDR1 and CDR2: SGHVS, FNYEAQ. V was cut by 5 bases and J by 1 base, with 9 bases left in between. CDR3 length equals 14 residues. The CDR3 nucleotides read TGTGCCAGCAGCCCCGTAGCGTCTGGAAACACCATATATTTT. This gives the protein CASSPVASGNTIYF.

This chain uses TRBV19 with TRBJ1-4; D is undetermined. CDR3 length equals 10 residues. Trimming left V 7 bases short and J 7 bases short, with 4 bases between. CDR1 is LNHDA and CDR2 is SQIVND in the germline V gene (reference sequence). The CDR3 spells CASTGEKLFF. The CDR3 DNA reads TGTGCCAGTACTGGTGAAAAACTGTTTTTT. The whole variable domain, remainder taken from reference TRBV19 and TRBJ1-4, is DGGITQSPKYLFRKEGQNVTLSCEQNLNHDAMYWYRQDPGQGLRLIYYSQIVNDFQKGDIAEGYSVSREKKESFPLTVTSAQKNPTAFYLCASTGEKLFFGSGTQLSVL.

The chain joins TRBV27 to TRBJ1-1, with TRBD1 matching over 10 bases. Germline V CDR1 and CDR2: MNHEY, SMNVEV (reference sequence). Losses at the gene ends were 4 bases for V and 5 bases for J; bases not matched to a gene: 4. The CDR3 runs 14 residues. The DNA of the CDR3 is TGTGCCAGCAGTTCGACAGGGGGCTTGACTGAAGCTTTCTTT. This codes for CASSSTGGLTEAFF.

V is TRBV5-1 and J is TRBJ1-2, with D possibly matching TRBD1 (5 bases). Germline V lookup: CDR1 SGHRS, CDR2 YFSETQ. Trimming stripped 5 bases from V and 7 bases from J, with 18 bases between. The CDR3 spans 14 residues. In DNA form, the CDR3 reads TGCGCCAGCAGTCCTACAGGAACCGGGGGTGGCTACACCTTC. Translating it yields CASSPTGTGGGYTF.

This chain uses TRBV14 with TRBJ2-7; the D gene is possibly TRBD1 (6 bases). CDR1 is SGHDN and CDR2 is FVKESK in the germline V gene. The CDR3 contains 17 residues. Trimming pared 4 bases from V and 3 bases from J, leaving 22 bases between. The CDR3 spells CASSPIQGRAADYEQYF. As DNA, the CDR3 is TGTGCCAGCAGCCCGATACAGGGTAGGGCAGCGGACTACGAGCAGTACTTC.

The chain couples TRBV30 to TRBJ2-3, with D possibly TRBD2 on 6 matching bases. Germline assignment: CDR1 GTSNPN and CDR2 SVGIG (reference sequence). The CDR3 extends over 14 amino acids. V shed 3 bases and J shed 4 bases, with 14 bases lying between them. The CDR3 nucleotides are TGTGCCTGGAGGAGCGGGTTGAGCTCAGATACGCAGTATTTT. This gives the protein CAWRSGLSSDTQYF.

This chain connects TRBV28 to TRBJ2-7, with D hard to call. The germline V and J ends were trimmed by 7 bases and 6 bases, with 13 bases remaining between them. CDR3 length: 12 residues. The germline CDR1 and CDR2 sequences are MDHEN and SYDVKM. In DNA form, the CDR3 reads TGTGCCAGCACTACCCTAACGTCCGAGCAGTACTTC. This codes for CASTTLTSEQYF. The entire variable domain, with the rest obtained from reference TRBV28 and TRBJ2-7, is as follows: DVKVTQSSRYLVKRTGEKVFLECVQDMDHENMFWYRQDPGLGLRLIYFSYDVKMKEKGDIPEGYSVSREKKERFSLILESASTNQTSMYLCASTTLTSEQYFGPGTRLTVT.

The genes are TRBV28 and TRBJ2-7; the D gene is possibly TRBD2 (6 bases). Germline CDR1 is MDHEN and CDR2 is SYDVKM. Trimming left V 7 bases short and J 2 bases short, with 21 bases between. CDR3 length: 16 amino acids. For the CDR3, the DNA is TGTGCCAGCATGGACGGGGGTTACTGGGGTGCCTACGAGCAGTACTTC. It specifies CASMDGGYWGAYEQYF.

The chain uses TRBV4-2 and TRBJ2-7; a weak D match, TRBD2 (5 bases). The V and J ends lost 4 bases and 6 bases respectively, with 19 bases between them. Germline-derived CDR1 and CDR2 are LGHNA and YNFKEQ. The CDR3 runs to 15 residues. CDR3 DNA: TGTGCCAGCAGCCCCATGACTATCACTAGTGGCGAGCAGTACTTC. Amino acids: CASSPMTITSGEQYF.